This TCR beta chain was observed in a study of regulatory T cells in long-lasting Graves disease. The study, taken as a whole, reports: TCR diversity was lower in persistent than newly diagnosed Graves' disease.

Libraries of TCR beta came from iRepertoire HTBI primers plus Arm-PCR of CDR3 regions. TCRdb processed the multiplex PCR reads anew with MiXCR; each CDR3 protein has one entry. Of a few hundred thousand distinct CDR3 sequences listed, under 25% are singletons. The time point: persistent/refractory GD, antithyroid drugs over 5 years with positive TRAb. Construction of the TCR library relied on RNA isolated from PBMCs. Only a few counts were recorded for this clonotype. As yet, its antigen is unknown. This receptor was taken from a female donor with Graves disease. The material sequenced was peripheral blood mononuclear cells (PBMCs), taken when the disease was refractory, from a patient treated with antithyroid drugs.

The CDR3 region is CATSDSGRFRIPYEQYF. In DNA form, the CDR3 reads TGTGCCACCAGTGATTCGGGCAGGTTCCGCATACCGTACGAGCAGTACTTC. V usage is TRBV24-1 and J usage is TRBJ2-7; D is unclear. Trimming shortened V by 2 bases and J by 4 bases, and 20 bases separated the two germline ends. The length of the CDR3 is 17 residues. In germline, CDR1 is KGHDR, CDR2 SFDVKD.